Below, 5 T cell receptor beta chains from the same sample are listed, as sequenced in a study of blood T cell repertoires in COVID-19. Measured with immunoSEQ multiplex PCR; TCRdb has only the in-frame clones, and not every one. The data show 400,000 or so clones, about 90% seen once. The source material was peripheral blood. The receptors originated from a man aged 18 to 29 with COVID-19, enrolled during active disease.

This sequence joins TRBV27 and TRBJ2-7; D may be TRBD1 (9 bases). CDR3 length: 16 amino acids. Deletions cut 4 bases from V and 4 bases from J, with 20 bases between. The germline CDR1 and CDR2 sequences are MNHEY and SMNVEV (reference sequence). The CDR3 loop reads CASSSRGGQGNYEQYF. In nucleotides, the CDR3 is TGTGCCAGCAGTTCCCGGGGGGGACAGGGTAATTACGAGCAGTACTTC.

A single count supports this clone. The chain employs TRBV5-1 and TRBJ2-2, with D perhaps matching TRBD2 (5 bases). Germline values: CDR1 SGHRS, CDR2 YFSETQ. This CDR3 region has 12 residues. Trimming cost V 2 bases and J 6 bases, with 5 bases left between them. This CDR3 reads CASSFGAGELFF. CDR3 nucleotides: TGCGCCAGCAGCTTCGGGGCCGGGGAGCTGTTTTTT.

The rearrangement links TRBV5-6 to TRBJ1-1, with D unclear. Trimming took 2 bases from V and 1 from J, leaving 9 bases between them. This CDR3 contains 14 residues. In germline, CDR1 is SGHDT, CDR2 YYEEEE. The chain's CDR3 is CASSLPDWNTEAFF. The DNA of the CDR3 is TGTGCCAGCAGCTTACCTGACTGGAACACTGAAGCTTTCTTT.

The chain recombines TRBV5-6 with TRBJ2-5; TRBD1 agrees at 10 bases. CDR1 and CDR2 (germline): SGHDT, YYEEEE. V shed 3 bases, J shed 2 bases, and the junction held 10 bases outside the gene matches. The CDR3 covers 17 residues. The CDR3 sequence is CASSSSFGQGGQETQYF. The CDR3 region has the DNA TGTGCCAGCAGCTCATCTTTCGGACAGGGGGGACAAGAGACCCAGTACTTC. The variable domain in full, with the rest retrieved from reference TRBV5-6 and TRBJ2-5, is DAGVTQSPTHLIKTRGQQVTLRCSPKSGHDTVSWYQQALGQGPQFIFQYYEEEERQRGNFPDRFSGHQFPNYSSELNVNALLLGDSALYLCASSSSFGQGGQETQYFGPGTRLLVL.

The gene calls are TRBV5-4 and TRBJ1-1, with a possible D match to TRBD1 (6 bases). V lost 4 bases and J lost 3, with 13 bases in between. This CDR3 has 14 amino acids. Germline V gene sequence: CDR1 SGHNT, CDR2 YYREEE (reference sequence). This chain's CDR3 is CASSGTGSDTEAFF. CDR3 DNA sequence: TGTGCCAGCAGCGGCACAGGGTCGGACACTGAAGCTTTCTTT.